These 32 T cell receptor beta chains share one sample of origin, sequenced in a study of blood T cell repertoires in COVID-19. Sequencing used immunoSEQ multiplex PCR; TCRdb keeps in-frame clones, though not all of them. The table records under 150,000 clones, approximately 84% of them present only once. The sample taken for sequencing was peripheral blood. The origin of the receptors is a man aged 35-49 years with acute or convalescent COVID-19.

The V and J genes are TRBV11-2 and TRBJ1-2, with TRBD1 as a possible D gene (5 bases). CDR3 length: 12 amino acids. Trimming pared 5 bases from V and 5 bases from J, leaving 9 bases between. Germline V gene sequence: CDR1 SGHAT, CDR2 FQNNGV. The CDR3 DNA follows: TGTGCCAGCAGCCTCCAGGGATATGGCTACACCTTC. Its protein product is CASSLQGYGYTF.

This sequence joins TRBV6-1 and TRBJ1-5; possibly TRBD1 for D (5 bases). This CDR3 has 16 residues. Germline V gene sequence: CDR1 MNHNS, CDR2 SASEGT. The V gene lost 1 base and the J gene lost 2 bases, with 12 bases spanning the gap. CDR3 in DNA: TGTGCCAGCAGTGAAGGGACCACGGGGGGCAATCAGCCCCAGCATTTT. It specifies CASSEGTTGGNQPQHF.

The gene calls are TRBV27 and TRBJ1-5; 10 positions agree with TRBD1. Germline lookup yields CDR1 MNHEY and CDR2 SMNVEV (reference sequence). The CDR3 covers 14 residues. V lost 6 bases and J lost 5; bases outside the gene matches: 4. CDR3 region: CASSQGQGYQPQHF. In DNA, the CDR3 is TGTGCCAGCAGCCAGGGACAGGGGTATCAGCCCCAGCATTTT.

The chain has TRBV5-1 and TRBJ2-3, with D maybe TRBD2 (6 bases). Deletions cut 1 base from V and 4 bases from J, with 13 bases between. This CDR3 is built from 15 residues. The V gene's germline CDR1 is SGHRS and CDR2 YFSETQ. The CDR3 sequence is CASSLPPGGSDTQYF. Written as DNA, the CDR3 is TGCGCCAGCAGCTTGCCCCCCGGGGGTTCAGATACGCAGTATTTT.

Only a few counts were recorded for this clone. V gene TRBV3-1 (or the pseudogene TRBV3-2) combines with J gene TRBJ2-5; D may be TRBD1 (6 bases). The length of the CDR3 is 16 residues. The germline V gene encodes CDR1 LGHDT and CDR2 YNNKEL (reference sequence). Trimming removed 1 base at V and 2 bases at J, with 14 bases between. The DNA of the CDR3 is TGTGCCAGCAGCCAAGGTTTTGGGGGCGGGCAAGAGACCCAGTACTTC. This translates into CASSQGFGGGQETQYF.

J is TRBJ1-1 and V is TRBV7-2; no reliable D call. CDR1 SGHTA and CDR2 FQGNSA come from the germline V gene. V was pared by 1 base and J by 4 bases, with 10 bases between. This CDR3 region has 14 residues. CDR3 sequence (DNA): TGTGCCAGCAGCTTAGGGCTCGCCAGCACTGAAGCTTTCTTT. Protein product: CASSLGLASTEAFF.

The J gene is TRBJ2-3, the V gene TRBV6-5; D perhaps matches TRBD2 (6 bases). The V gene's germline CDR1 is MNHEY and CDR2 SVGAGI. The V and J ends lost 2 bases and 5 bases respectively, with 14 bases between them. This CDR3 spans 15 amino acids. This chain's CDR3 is CASSYGAGTRDTQYF. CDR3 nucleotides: TGTGCCAGCAGTTACGGGGCGGGAACGAGAGATACGCAGTATTTT.

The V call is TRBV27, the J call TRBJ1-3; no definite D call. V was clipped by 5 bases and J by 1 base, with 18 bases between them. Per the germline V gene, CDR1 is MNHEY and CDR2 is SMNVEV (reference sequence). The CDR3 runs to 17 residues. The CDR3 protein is CASSRQNSGISGNTIYF. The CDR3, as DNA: TGTGCCAGCAGTCGCCAAAACAGCGGTATTTCTGGAAACACCATATATTTT.

CDR3 residues: CSAVQGNTIYF. The CDR3 DNA reads as TGCAGTGCAGTACAGGGGAACACCATATATTTT. The V call is TRBV20-1, the J call TRBJ1-3; 7 bases fit TRBD1. This CDR3 spans 11 amino acids. Trimming removed 6 bases from V and 7 bases from J; junction bases left unmatched: 3. Germline-derived CDR1 and CDR2 are DFQATT and SNEGSKA (reference sequence).

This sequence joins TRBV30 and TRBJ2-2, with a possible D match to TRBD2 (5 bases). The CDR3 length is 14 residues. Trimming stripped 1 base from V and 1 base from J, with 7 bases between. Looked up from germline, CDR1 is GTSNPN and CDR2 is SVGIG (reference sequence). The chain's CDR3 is CAWSAGLNTGELFF. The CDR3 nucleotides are TGTGCCTGGAGTGCCGGACTGAACACCGGGGAGCTGTTTTTT.

This CDR3 reads CASRRGTGNTEAFF. The CDR3 DNA sequence: TGTGCCAGCAGACGGGGGACAGGGAACACTGAAGCTTTCTTT. The chain couples TRBV7-4 to TRBJ1-1, with 8 bases fitting TRBD1. Germline CDR1 is SGHVT and CDR2 is SQSDAQ. Losses at the gene ends were 6 bases for V and 1 base for J; bases not matched to a gene: 4. The CDR3 extends over 14 amino acids.

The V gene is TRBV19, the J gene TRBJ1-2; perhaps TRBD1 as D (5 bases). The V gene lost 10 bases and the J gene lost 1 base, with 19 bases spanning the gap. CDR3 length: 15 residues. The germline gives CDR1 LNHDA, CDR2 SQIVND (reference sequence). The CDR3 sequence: CATSLTGSYNYGYTF. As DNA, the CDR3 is TGTGCCACCTCCCTCACAGGTTCCTATAACTATGGCTACACCTTC.

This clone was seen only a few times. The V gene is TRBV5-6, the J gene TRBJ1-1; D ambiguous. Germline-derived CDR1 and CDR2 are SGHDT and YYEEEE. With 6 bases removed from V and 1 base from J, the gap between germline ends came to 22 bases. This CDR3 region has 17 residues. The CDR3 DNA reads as TGTGCCAGCACCCGGGTGGCAGTTCTCCGAAAGAACACTGAAGCTTTCTTT. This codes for CASTRVAVLRKNTEAFF.

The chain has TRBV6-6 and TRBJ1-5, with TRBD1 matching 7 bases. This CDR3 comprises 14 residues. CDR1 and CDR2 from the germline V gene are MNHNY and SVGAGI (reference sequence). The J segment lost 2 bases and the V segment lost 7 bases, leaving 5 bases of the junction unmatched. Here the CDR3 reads CASTLGQGNQPQHF. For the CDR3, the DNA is TGTGCCAGCACCCTAGGACAGGGCAATCAGCCCCAGCATTTT.

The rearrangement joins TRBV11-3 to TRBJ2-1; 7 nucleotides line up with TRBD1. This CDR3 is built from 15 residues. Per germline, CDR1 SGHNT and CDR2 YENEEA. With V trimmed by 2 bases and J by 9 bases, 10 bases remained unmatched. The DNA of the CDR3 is TGTGCCAGCAGCTTATCTCGACAGGGTGGCAGTGAGCAGTTCTTC. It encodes CASSLSRQGGSEQFF.

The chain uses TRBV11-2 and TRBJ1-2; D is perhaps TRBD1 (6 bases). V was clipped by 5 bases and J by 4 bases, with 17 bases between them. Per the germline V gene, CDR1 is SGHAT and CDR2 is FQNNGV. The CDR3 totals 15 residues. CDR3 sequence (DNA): TGTGCCAGCAGCCTACAGGGAAACGGGGCCTATGGCTACACCTTC. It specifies CASSLQGNGAYGYTF.

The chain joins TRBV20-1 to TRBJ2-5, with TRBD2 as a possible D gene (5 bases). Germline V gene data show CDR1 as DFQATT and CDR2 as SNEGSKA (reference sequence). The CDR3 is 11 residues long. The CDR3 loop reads CSSRVAETQYF. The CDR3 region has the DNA TGCAGCTCGCGGGTCGCCGAGACCCAGTACTTC.

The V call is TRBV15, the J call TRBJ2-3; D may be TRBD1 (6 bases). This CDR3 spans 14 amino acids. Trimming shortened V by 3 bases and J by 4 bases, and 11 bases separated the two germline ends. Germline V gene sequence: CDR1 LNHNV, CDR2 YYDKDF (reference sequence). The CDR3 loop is CATSRDSGADTQYF. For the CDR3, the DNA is TGTGCCACCAGCAGGGACAGCGGAGCAGATACGCAGTATTTT.

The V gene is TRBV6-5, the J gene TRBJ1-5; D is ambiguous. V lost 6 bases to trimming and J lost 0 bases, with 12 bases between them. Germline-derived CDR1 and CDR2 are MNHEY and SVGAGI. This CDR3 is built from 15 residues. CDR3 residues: CASRLFVGSNQPQHF. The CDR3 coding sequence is TGTGCCAGCAGACTTTTCGTCGGTAGCAATCAGCCCCAGCATTTT.

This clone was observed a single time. The CDR3 nucleotides are TGTGCCAGCTCAACGCGACTAGCGGAGAGCACAGATACGCAGTATTTT. Its translation: CASSTRLAESTDTQYF. The chain has TRBV18 and TRBJ2-3; TRBD2 aligns across 9 bases. Losses at the gene ends were 5 bases for V and 0 bases for J; bases not matched to a gene: 6. The germline gives CDR1 KGHSH, CDR2 LQKENI. The CDR3 spans 16 residues.

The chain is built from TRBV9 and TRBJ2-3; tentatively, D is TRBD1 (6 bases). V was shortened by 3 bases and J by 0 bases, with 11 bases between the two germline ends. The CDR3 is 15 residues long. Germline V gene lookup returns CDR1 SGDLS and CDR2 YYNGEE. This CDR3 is CASSARQASTDTQYF. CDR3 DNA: TGTGCCAGCAGCGCCCGACAGGCTAGCACAGATACGCAGTATTTT.

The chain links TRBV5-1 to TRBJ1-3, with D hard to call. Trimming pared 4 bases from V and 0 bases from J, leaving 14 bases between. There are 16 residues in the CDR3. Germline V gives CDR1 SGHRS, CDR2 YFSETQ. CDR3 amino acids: CASSLREALSGNTIYF. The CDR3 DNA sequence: TGCGCCAGCAGCCTTCGGGAGGCCCTCTCTGGAAACACCATATATTTT. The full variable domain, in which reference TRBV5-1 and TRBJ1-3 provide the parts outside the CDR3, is KAGVTQTPRYLIKTRGQQVTLSCSPISGHRSVSWYQQTPGQGLQFLFEYFSETQRNKGNFPGRFSGRQFSNSRSEMNVSTLELGDSALYLCASSLREALSGNTIYFGEGSWLTVV.

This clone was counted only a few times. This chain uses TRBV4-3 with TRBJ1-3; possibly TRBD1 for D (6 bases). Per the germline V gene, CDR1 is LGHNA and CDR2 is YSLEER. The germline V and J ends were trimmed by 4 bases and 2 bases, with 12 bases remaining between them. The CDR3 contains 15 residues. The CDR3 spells CASSRTTGAGNTIYF. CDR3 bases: TGCGCCAGCAGCCGGACGACAGGAGCTGGAAACACCATATATTTT.

The CDR3 protein is CATSDGTALAREQYF. In DNA, the CDR3 is TGTGCCACCAGTGACGGGACAGCTTTAGCGCGGGAGCAGTACTTC. The chain carries TRBV24-1 and TRBJ2-7; the match to TRBD1 covers 7 bases. CDR1 KGHDR and CDR2 SFDVKD come from the germline V gene. V lost 4 bases and J lost 7; bases outside the gene matches: 12. The CDR3 has 15 amino acids.

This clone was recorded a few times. Written as DNA, the CDR3 is TGTGCCATCAGTCTCGATGCAACTAATGAAAAACTGTTTTTT. Protein product: CAISLDATNEKLFF. The chain has TRBV19 and TRBJ1-4; D gene unclear. The V gene's germline CDR1 is LNHDA and CDR2 SQIVND (reference sequence). Trimming stripped 10 bases from V and 0 bases from J, with 12 bases between. The CDR3 consists of 14 residues.

The CDR3 protein is CASSPFGQEDEKLFF. The CDR3 DNA reads as TGTGCCAGCTCACCTTTCGGACAAGAGGATGAAAAACTGTTTTTT. The V call is TRBV18, the J call TRBJ1-4; a possible D gene is TRBD1 (5 bases). There are 15 residues in the CDR3. Trimming left V 3 bases short and J 6 bases short, with 14 bases between. CDR1 is KGHSH and CDR2 is LQKENI in the germline V gene.

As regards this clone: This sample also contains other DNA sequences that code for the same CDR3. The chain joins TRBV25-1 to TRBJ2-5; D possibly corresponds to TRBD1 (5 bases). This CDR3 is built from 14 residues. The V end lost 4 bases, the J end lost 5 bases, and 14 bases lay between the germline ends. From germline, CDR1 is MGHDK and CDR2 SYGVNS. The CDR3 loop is CASSVRDSRETQYF. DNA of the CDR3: TGTGCCAGCAGTGTCAGGGATTCCCGGGAGACCCAGTACTTC.

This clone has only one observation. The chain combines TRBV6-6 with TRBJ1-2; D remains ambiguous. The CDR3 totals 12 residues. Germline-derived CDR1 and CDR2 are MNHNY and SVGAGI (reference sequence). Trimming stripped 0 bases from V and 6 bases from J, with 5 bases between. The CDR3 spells CASSYSGDGYTF. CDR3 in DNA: TGTGCCAGCAGTTACTCCGGAGATGGCTACACCTTC.

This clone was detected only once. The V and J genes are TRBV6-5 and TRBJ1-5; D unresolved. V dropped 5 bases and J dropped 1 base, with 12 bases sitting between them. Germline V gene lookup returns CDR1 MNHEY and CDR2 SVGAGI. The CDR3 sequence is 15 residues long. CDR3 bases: TGTGCCAGCAGTACCTTCCCGGGGAGCAATCAGCCCCAGCATTTT. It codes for CASSTFPGSNQPQHF.

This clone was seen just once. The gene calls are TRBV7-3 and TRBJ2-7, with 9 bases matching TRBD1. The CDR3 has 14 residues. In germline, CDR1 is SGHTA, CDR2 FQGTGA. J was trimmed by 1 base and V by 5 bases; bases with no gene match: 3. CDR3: CASSPGTGSYEQYF. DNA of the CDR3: TGTGCCAGCAGCCCCGGGACAGGGTCCTACGAGCAGTACTTC.

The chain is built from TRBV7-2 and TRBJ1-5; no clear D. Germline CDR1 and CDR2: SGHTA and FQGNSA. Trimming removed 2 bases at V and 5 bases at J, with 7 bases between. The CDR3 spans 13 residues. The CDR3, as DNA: TGTGCCAGCAGCTTAACACCCGATCAGCCCCAGCATTTT. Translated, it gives CASSLTPDQPQHF.

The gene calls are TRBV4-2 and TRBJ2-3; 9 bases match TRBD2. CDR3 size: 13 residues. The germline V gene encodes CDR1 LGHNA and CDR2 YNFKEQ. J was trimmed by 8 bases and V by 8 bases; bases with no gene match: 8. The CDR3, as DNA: TGTGCCAGCGCGGGGGGGGTTGGTAGTACGCAGTATTTT. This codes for CASAGGVGSTQYF.